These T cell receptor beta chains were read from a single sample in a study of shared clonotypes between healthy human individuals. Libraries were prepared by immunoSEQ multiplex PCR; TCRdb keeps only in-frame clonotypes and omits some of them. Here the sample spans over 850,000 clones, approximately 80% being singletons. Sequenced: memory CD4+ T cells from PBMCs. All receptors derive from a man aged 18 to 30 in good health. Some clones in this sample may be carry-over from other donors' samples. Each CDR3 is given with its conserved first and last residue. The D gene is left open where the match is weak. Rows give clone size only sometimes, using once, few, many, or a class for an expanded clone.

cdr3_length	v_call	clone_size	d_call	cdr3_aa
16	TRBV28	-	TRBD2	CASSLAGGLGRETQYF
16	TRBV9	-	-	CASSVSVQSRSGELFF
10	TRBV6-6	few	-	CASSANQAFF
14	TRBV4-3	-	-	CASSHSGTNYGYTF
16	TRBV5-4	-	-	CASSTRGTTNTGELFF
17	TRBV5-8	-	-	CASSFSLTGNRRAGYTF
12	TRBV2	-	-	CASGYFGDTQYF
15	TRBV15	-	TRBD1	CATSRDKGADTEAFF
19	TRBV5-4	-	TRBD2	CASSWGSAGARSGANVLTF
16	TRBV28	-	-	CASSRGVGADNQPQHF
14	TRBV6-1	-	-	CATTPMAGYNEQFF
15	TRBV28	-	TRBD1	CASRGAGTGLGGYTF
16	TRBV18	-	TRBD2	CASSPPYSGRVGTQYF
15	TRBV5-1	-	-	CASSLEPTGRTEAFF
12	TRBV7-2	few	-	CASSLVGQPQHF
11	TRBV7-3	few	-	CASSLGDEQFF
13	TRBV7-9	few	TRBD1	CASSFSQGMGAFF
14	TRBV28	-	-	CASSVPNTGEKLFF
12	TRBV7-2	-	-	CASSPRGNPPHF
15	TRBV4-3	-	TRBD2	CASSQLGLADPEQYF